This entry concerns a single T cell receptor beta chain. This clonotype showed up many times. The clone's antigen remains unknown. No base qualities exist here, and no much larger clone lies one base off it. The ophthalmopathy patients had moderately to severely active disease, with a Clinical Activity Score of 3 or higher, a NOSPECS grade of 4 or higher, and a disease duration of less than 3 months. Patients with other autoimmune diseases, uncontrolled infections, pregnancy or lactation were excluded. Clinical symptoms, serum thyroxine, TRAb, thyroid ultrasound and orbital computed tomography formed the basis of the diagnosis. Using Ficoll-Paque density gradient centrifugation, PBMCs were isolated from approximately 11 ml of fresh peripheral blood. Trizol reagent was used to extract the total RNA, and its quality was then checked on an Agilent 2100 Bioanalyzer. These data come from a study of Graves' ophthalmopathy and Graves' hyperthyroidism (dated by TCRdb to about 2018). Turning to the overall study: Peripheral blood was collected at initial diagnosis, before any treatment. To tell Graves' ophthalmopathy apart from Graves' hyperthyroidism, and to predict which patients would progress to ophthalmopathy, the study relied on TCR beta repertoire signatures. In total, approximately 140 blood samples were TCR-sequenced: around 42 ophthalmopathy, under 85 hyperthyroidism and roughly 17 hyperthyroidism-to-ophthalmopathy patients. A discovery set of 100 patients (around 44 ophthalmopathy, about 59 stable hyperthyroidism) was enrolled to explore V-J signatures distinguishing ophthalmopathy from hyperthyroidism. An independent validation cohort comprised around 20 hyperthyroidism patients and about 16 patients who later progressed from hyperthyroidism to ophthalmopathy. In roughly six hyperthyroidism patients, T-cell repertoires of thyroid tissue and blood were compared. After sampling, hyperthyroidism patients received methimazole starting at 30 mg daily, and ophthalmopathy patients received high-dose intravenous methylprednisolone.

General findings and caveats noted by the study authors: In validation, the model predicted ophthalmopathy progression with about 71% sensitivity and approximately 75% specificity; roughly 12 predicted patients were CT-confirmed with GO in a median of around 6 months. Ophthalmopathy was separated from stable hyperthyroidism by the 13-signature model with roughly 88% sensitivity and roughly 82% specificity in cross-validation and with 80%/75% in the test set. Among expanded thyroid clonotypes with frequency above 0.001, most also showed up in blood, which suggests that blood repertoires may reflect the thyroid immune response. No statistical method was used to set the sample size in advance, and the investigators knew which group each participant was assigned to.

For repertoire sequencing, TCR beta CDR3 regions were amplified from RNA transcripts. A first-round RT-PCR used HTBI primers with the Qiagen OneStep RT-PCR kit, followed by a second-round multiplex PCR, size selection and purification. Sequencing of the libraries was carried out on an Illumina HiSeq2000 in paired-end mode with 100 bp reads. The paper's data handling went like this. SOAPnuke was used for read processing, and reads with adapters, uncalled bases, a mean Phred below 15, or no exact constant-primer or identifier match were discarded. COPE v1.2.5 was used to merge high-quality paired reads. Unique nucleotide sequences were defined as clonotypes and aligned to IMGT TRB V, D and J references using MiTCR v1.1. The analysis was limited to V-J combinations with a frequency above 0.0001, which together covered around 99% of the repertoires. For each V-J combination, a TCR clonal expansion and chaos score was defined as F50 clonal expansion divided by the chaos observed in the TCRdist matrix. Welch's t-statistics and random forest were used to reduce features to more than ten V-J combinations, which were fed into a naive Bayes classifier. The Morisita-Horn index was used to measure how similar the thyroid and blood repertoires were. Through fastp at Q25 and MiXCR, TCRdb rebuilt clones from the public reads, retaining in-frame beta chains. Entries are consolidated by CDR3 protein sequence, retaining the most common genes and DNA. The V and J calls come from TCRdb's annotation, not from the publication. The sample table lists 300,000 to 350,000 distinct CDR3 sequences, roughly 15% of them with a count of one. The ten largest clones represent more than 9% of the sample.

The CDR3, cysteine through phenylalanine, is 14 amino acids long. Of the read, only the CDR3 DNA is kept; its 42 bases are in frame from base 1. The V and J ends are trimmed by 4 bases and 3 bases, leaving 13 bases between them. Looking up the germline V gene yields CDR1 SGHRS and CDR2 YFSETQ. The material sequenced was peripheral blood. The TCR originated in an adult man with Graves' ophthalmopathy. The rearranged segments are TRBV5-1 and TRBJ2-5; the D gene is unclear. The nucleotide sequence reads as follows: TGCGCCAGCAGCCCGACGACTCACAAAGAGACCCAGTACTTC. The resulting protein is CASSPTTHKETQYF.